The clone carrying this T cell receptor (beta chain) was seen many times. The data belong to a study of T-cell memory formation after mild COVID-19. TCRdb itself ran the 5' RACE reads through MiXCR, one entry per CDR3 protein. The sample gives about 470,000 distinct CDR3 sequences, about 20% of which show up once; about 12% is in the top ten. J gave up 1 base and V 0 bases, and 14 bases lay outside the gene matches. Germline-derived CDR1 and CDR2 are DFQATT and SNEGSKA (reference sequence). This CDR3 has 20 amino acids. The genes are TRBV20-1 and TRBJ2-1; 11 bases match TRBD2. Sequencing used PBMCs or a T cell subset sorted from them (not recorded which). The receptor was derived from an adult woman who had mild COVID-19 (a few samples of this study predate the infection). Cell type and time point are not known. This CDR3 is CSARDWRKPTSGKSYNEQFF. The CDR3 nucleotides read TGCAGTGCTAGAGATTGGCGTAAACCGACTAGCGGGAAGTCCTACAATGAGCAGTTCTTC.